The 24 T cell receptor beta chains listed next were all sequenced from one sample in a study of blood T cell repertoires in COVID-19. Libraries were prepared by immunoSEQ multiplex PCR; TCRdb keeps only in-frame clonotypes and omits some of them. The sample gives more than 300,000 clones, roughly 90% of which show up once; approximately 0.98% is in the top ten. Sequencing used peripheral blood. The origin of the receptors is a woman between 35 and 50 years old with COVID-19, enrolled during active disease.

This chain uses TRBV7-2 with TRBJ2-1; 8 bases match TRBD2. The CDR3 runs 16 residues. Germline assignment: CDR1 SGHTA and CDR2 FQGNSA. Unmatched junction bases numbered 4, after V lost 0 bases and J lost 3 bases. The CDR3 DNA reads TGTGCCAGCAGCTTAGCAGGCGGGGGGTACTACAATGAGCAGTTCTTC. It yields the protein CASSLAGGGYYNEQFF.

Here the CDR3 reads CASSLAASGWTGELFF. The DNA of the CDR3 is TGTGCCAGCAGTTTAGCTGCTAGCGGGTGGACCGGGGAGCTGTTTTTT. This sequence joins TRBV28 and TRBJ2-2, with 8 bases identical to TRBD2. V trimming: 2 bases; J trimming: 5 bases; junction bases outside the gene matches: 7. This CDR3 is 16 amino acids long. Germline V gene data show CDR1 as MDHEN and CDR2 as SYDVKM.

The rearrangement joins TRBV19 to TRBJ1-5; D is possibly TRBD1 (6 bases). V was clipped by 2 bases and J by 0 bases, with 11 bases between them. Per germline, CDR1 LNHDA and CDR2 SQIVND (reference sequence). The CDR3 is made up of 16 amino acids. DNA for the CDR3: TGTGCCAGTAGTATACTTCGACAGGTTAGCAATCAGCCCCAGCATTTT. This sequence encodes CASSILRQVSNQPQHF.

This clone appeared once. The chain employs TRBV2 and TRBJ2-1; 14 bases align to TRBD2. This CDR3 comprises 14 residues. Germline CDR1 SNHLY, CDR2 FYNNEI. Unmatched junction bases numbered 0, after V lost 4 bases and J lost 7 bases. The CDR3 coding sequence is TGTGCCAGCAGTGGACTAGCGGGAGGGAATGAGCAGTTCTTC. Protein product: CASSGLAGGNEQFF.

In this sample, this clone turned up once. CDR3: CASSSYGSVTDTQYF. The CDR3 region has the DNA TGTGCCAGCAGCTCATACGGTAGCGTCACAGATACGCAGTATTTT. The genes are TRBV7-2 and TRBJ2-3; D possibly corresponds to TRBD2 (5 bases). Trimming cost V 4 bases and J 2 bases, with 13 bases left between them. The CDR3 spans 15 residues. Germline loops: CDR1 SGHTA, CDR2 FQGNSA.

The DNA for the CDR3 is TGTGCCTGGAGCGACATGGGCAACGCTGAAGCTTTCTTT. It yields the protein CAWSDMGNAEAFF. This rearrangement joins TRBV30 to TRBJ1-1; D not resolved. In germline, CDR1 is GTSNPN, CDR2 SVGIG (reference sequence). This CDR3 has 13 residues. Deletions cut 3 bases from V and 6 bases from J, with 14 bases between.

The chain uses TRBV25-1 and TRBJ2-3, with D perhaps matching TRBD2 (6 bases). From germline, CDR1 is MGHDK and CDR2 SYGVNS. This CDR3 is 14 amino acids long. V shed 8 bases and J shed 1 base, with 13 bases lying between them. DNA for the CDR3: TGTGCCAGCGGCCGGGGGTCCCGCACAGATACGCAGTATTTT. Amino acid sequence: CASGRGSRTDTQYF.

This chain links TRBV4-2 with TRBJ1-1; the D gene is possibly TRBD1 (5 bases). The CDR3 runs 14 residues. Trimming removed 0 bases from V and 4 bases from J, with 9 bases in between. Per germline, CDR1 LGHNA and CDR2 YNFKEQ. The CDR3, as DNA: TGTGCCAGCAGCCAAGACAGGGTTAGCACTGAAGCTTTCTTT. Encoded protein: CASSQDRVSTEAFF.

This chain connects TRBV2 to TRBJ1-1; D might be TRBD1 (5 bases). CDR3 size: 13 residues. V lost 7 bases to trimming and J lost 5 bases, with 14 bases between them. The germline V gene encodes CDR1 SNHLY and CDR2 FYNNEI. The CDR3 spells CASTRRGKTEAFF. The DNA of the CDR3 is TGTGCCAGCACCAGGCGGGGGAAAACTGAAGCTTTCTTT.

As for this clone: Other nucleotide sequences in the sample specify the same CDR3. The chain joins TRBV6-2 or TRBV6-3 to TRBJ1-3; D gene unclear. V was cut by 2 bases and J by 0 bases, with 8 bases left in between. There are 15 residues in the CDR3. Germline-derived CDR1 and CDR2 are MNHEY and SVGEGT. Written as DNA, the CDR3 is TGTGCCAGCAGTTACGGGAGGAGCTCTGGAAACACCATATATTTT. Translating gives CASSYGRSSGNTIYF.

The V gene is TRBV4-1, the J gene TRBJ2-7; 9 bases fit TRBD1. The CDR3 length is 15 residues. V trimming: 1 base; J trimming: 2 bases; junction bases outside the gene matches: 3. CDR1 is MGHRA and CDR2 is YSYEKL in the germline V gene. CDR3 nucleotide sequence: TGCGCCAGCAGCCAAGCGTGGACAGGGGCCTACGAGCAGTACTTC. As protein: CASSQAWTGAYEQYF.

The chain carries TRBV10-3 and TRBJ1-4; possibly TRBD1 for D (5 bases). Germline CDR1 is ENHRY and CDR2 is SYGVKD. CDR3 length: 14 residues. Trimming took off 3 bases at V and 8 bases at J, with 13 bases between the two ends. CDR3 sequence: CAISEGSRGEKLFF. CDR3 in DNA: TGTGCCATCAGTGAAGGGTCCCGGGGGGAAAAACTGTTTTTT.

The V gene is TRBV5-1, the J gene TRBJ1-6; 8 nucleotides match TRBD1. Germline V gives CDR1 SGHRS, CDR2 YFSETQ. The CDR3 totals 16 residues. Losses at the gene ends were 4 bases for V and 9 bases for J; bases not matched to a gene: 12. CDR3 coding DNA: TGCGCCAGCAGCCTACCGTTGCCGGGACAGGTTTCACCCCTCCACTTT. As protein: CASSLPLPGQVSPLHF.

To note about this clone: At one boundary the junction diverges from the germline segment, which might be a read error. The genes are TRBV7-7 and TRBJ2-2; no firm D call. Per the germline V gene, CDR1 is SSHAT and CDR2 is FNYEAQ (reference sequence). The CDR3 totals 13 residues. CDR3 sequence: CASSLATVGELFF. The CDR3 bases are TGTGCTAGCAGCTTAGCCACAGTCGGGGAGCTGTTTTTT.

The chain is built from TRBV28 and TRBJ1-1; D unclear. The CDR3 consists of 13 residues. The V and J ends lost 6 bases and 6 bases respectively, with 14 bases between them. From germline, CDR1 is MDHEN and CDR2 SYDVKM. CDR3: CASSAISTAEAFF. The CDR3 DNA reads TGTGCCAGCAGCGCCATAAGCACCGCTGAAGCTTTCTTT.

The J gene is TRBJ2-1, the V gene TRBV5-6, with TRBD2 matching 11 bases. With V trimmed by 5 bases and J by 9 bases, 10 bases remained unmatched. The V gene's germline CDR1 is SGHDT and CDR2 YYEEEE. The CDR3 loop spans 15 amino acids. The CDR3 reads CASRNPGLAESEQFF. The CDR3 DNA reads TGTGCCAGCAGAAATCCGGGACTAGCGGAGAGTGAGCAGTTCTTC.

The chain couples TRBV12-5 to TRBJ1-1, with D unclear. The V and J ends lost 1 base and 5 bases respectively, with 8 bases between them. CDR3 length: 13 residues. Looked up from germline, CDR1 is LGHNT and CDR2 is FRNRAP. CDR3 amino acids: CASGLEPRTEAFF. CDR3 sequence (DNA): TGTGCTAGTGGTTTGGAACCCCGGACTGAAGCTTTCTTT.

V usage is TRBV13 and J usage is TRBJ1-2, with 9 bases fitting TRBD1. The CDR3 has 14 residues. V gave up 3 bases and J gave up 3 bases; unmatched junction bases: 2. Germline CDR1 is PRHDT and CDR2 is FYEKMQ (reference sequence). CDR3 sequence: CASSFGDRDYGYTF. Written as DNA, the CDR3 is TGTGCCAGCAGCTTCGGGGACAGGGACTATGGCTACACCTTC.

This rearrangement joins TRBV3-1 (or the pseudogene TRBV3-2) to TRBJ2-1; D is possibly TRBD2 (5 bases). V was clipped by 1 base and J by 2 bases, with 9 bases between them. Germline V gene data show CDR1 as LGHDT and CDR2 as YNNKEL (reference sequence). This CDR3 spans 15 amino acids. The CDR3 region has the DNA TGTGCCAGCAGCCAAGCGAGGGTCACCTACAATGAGCAGTTCTTC. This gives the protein CASSQARVTYNEQFF.

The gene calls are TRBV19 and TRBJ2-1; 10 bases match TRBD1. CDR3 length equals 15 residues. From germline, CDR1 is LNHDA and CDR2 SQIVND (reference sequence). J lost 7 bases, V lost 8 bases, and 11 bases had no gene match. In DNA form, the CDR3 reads TGTGCCAGTCTTTCACTCCGGACAGGGGGGAATGAGCAGTTCTTC. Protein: CASLSLRTGGNEQFF.

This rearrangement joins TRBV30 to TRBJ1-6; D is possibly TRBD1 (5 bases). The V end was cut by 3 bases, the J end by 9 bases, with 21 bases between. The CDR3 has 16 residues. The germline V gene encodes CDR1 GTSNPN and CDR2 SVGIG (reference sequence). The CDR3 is CAWRLGGPQRGSPLHF. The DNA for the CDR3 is TGTGCCTGGAGACTAGGAGGGCCTCAAAGGGGTTCACCCCTCCACTTT.

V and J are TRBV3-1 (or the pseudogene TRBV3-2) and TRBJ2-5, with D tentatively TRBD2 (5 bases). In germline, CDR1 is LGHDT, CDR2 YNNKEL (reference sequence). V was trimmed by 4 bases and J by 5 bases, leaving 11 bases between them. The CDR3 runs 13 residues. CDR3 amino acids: CASSPRGAETQYF. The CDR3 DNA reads TGTGCCAGCAGCCCTCGGGGTGCGGAGACCCAGTACTTC.

The CDR3 is CASSLLTRVVTYEQYF. CDR3 bases: TGTGCCAGCAGCTTACTGACCCGGGTGGTGACCTACGAGCAGTACTTC. The chain employs TRBV28 and TRBJ2-7; D not certain. The CDR3 runs to 16 residues. Germline CDR1 and CDR2: MDHEN and SYDVKM. Trimming removed 6 bases at V and 2 bases at J, with 20 bases between.

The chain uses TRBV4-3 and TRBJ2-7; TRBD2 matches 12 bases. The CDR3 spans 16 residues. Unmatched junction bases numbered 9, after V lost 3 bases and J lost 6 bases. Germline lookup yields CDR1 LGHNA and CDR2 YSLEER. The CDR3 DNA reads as TGCGCCAGCAGCCAGGGGGGGGGACTAGCGGGTGGCGAGCAGTACTTC. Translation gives CASSQGGGLAGGEQYF.